The 16 T cell receptor beta chains reported below all come from one sample, sequenced in a study of shared clonotypes between healthy human individuals (dated by TCRdb to between 2020 and 2021). Libraries came from the immunoSEQ multiplex PCR assay. The table was pulled from immuneACCESS by TCRdb, which kept in-frame rearrangements only. Such tables lose some clones; where checked, under half of the loss comes from unresolved V genes, and the rest has no known cause. This sample lists roughly 500,000 clones; almost 97% were detected once. The ten largest clones take up about 0.057% of the sample. Sequenced material: naive CD4+ T cells sorted from blood. This sample's cell subset or site label indicates: CD45RA+ positively selected. The receptors shown here come from a woman younger than 45 in good health.

This chain joins TRBV28 and TRBJ2-6; D not certain. Trimming removed 2 bases at V and 4 bases at J, with 3 bases between. Germline V gene lookup returns CDR1 MDHEN and CDR2 SYDVKM. The CDR3 runs to 13 residues. The CDR3 DNA reads as TGTGCCAGCAGTTTAGGAGGGGCCAACGTCCTGACTTTC. Its translation: CASSLGGANVLTF.

This chain joins TRBV7-3 and TRBJ1-4; maybe TRBD1 (6 bases). Between the trimmed V and J ends, which lost 6 bases and 6 bases, there was a span of 17 bases. CDR1 and CDR2 from the germline V gene are SGHTA and FQGTGA. The CDR3 is 15 residues long. This CDR3 is CASSRRGGTDEKLFF. For the CDR3, the DNA is TGTGCCAGCAGTCGCAGGGGTGGTACTGATGAAAAACTGTTTTTT. Combining the CDR3 with reference TRBV7-3 and TRBJ1-4 gives the whole variable domain GAGVSQTPSNKVTEKGKYVELRCDPISGHTALYWYRQSLGQGPEFLIYFQGTGAADDSGLPNDRFFAVRPEGSVSTLKIQRTERGDSAVYLCASSRRGGTDEKLFFGSGTQLSVL.

V usage is TRBV19 and J usage is TRBJ1-5, with TRBD1 identical over 12 bases. The trim removed 3 bases at V and 2 bases at J, leaving 11 bases unmatched. The CDR3 extends over 19 amino acids. CDR1 and CDR2 from the germline V gene are LNHDA and SQIVND (reference sequence). Here the CDR3 DNA reads TGTGCCAGTAGTATTACACGGGACAGGGGGCGATTTGGCAATCAGCCCCAGCATTTT. It yields the protein CASSITRDRGRFGNQPQHF.

The chain carries TRBV6-1 and TRBJ2-7, with D possibly matching TRBD1 (5 bases). The V end was cut by 0 bases, the J end by 5 bases, with 14 bases between. The CDR3 runs 15 residues. From germline, CDR1 is MNHNS and CDR2 SASEGT. CDR3 sequence reads: CASSEAWQGLDEQYF. CDR3 in DNA: TGTGCCAGCAGTGAAGCCTGGCAGGGTCTCGACGAGCAGTACTTC.

The genes are TRBV28 and TRBJ1-5; no clear D. Germline V gene sequence: CDR1 MDHEN, CDR2 SYDVKM. The CDR3 covers 13 residues. Trimming left V 2 bases short and J 7 bases short, with 9 bases between. CDR3 amino acids: CASSLTRGQPQHF. The CDR3, as DNA: TGTGCCAGCAGTTTAACCCGAGGACAGCCCCAGCATTTT.

The chain couples TRBV5-1 to TRBJ2-2; TRBD2 matches at 7 bases. Germline CDR1 reads SGHRS; CDR2 reads YFSETQ. The J segment lost 6 bases and the V segment lost 4 bases, leaving 9 bases of the junction unmatched. The CDR3 is 15 residues long. The CDR3 nucleotides read TGCGCCAGCAGCACCCCCACTCGGGGGGCCGGGGAGCTGTTTTTT. This codes for CASSTPTRGAGELFF.

The chain carries TRBV7-9 and TRBJ2-1; D possibly matches TRBD1 or TRBD2 (6 bases each). The germline CDR1 and CDR2 sequences are SEHNR and FQNEAQ (reference sequence). Trimming left V 2 bases short and J 8 bases short, with 16 bases between. The CDR3 covers 15 residues. The CDR3 sequence is CASSLRGRGSDEQFF. In DNA form, the CDR3 reads TGTGCCAGCAGCTTACGGGGGCGAGGCTCGGATGAGCAGTTCTTC.

This rearrangement joins TRBV10-3 to TRBJ2-7; D is undetermined. V was cut by 0 bases and J by 2 bases, with 14 bases left in between. Germline CDR1 reads ENHRY; CDR2 reads SYGVKD. The CDR3 extends over 16 amino acids. CDR3 loop: CAISESARHITYEQYF. For the CDR3, the DNA is TGTGCCATCAGTGAGTCAGCGAGACACATAACCTACGAGCAGTACTTC.

This clone was counted a few times. The J gene is TRBJ2-7, the V gene TRBV28; the match to TRBD1 covers 7 bases. Germline V CDR1 and CDR2: MDHEN, SYDVKM. This CDR3 has 15 amino acids. Unmatched junction bases numbered 19, after V lost 8 bases and J lost 9 bases. DNA for the CDR3: TGTGCCAGCCAAAGGGACAGCTCATCCAGCTCGGCGCAGTACTTC. Amino acid sequence: CASQRDSSSSSAQYF.

The chain links TRBV19 to TRBJ1-4; D is perhaps TRBD1 (5 bases). The CDR3 sequence is 18 residues long. Germline CDR1 and CDR2: LNHDA and SQIVND (reference sequence). The V end lost 6 bases, the J end lost 7 bases, and 27 bases lay between the germline ends. CDR3 region: CASSGTFGRSAGSEKLFF. The CDR3, as DNA: TGTGCCAGTAGCGGGACTTTCGGTCGGAGCGCTGGGAGTGAAAAACTGTTTTTT.

V is TRBV4-1 and J is TRBJ2-7; 9 bases map to TRBD1. The CDR3 totals 19 residues. V was clipped by 3 bases and J by 4 bases; unmatched bases: 19. The V gene's germline CDR1 is MGHRA and CDR2 YSYEKL. CDR3 sequence reads: CASSHAYLGTGGWVYEQYF. The CDR3 DNA reads TGCGCCAGCAGCCACGCCTACTTAGGTACAGGGGGCTGGGTATACGAGCAGTACTTC.

V usage is TRBV18 and J usage is TRBJ2-3; 9 bases are a match to TRBD1. V dropped 5 bases and J dropped 8; count of bases not matched to a gene: 11. Germline V gene data show CDR1 as KGHSH and CDR2 as LQKENI. There are 15 residues in the CDR3. The CDR3 loop is CASSSPGQGPGTQYF. In DNA, the CDR3 is TGTGCCAGCTCATCCCCGGGACAGGGACCGGGTACGCAGTATTTT.

The genes are TRBV4-1 and TRBJ1-6; D unresolved. The germline V gene encodes CDR1 MGHRA and CDR2 YSYEKL. The CDR3 totals 17 residues. The ends were cut back, 6 bases at V and 5 bases at J, with 20 bases in the middle. CDR3 DNA: TGCGCCAGCAGTCCCAGGATTTACAGTGGTCATAATTCACCCCTCCACTTT. Protein sequence: CASSPRIYSGHNSPLHF.

The chain uses TRBV15 and TRBJ1-5, with 7 nucleotides matching TRBD1. This CDR3 comprises 15 residues. Germline CDR1 LNHNV, CDR2 YYDKDF (reference sequence). V trimming: 4 bases; J trimming: 11 bases; junction bases outside the gene matches: 14. CDR3 coding DNA: TGTGCCACCAGCACCAGCCAGGGGGTCCCTCGGTCCCAGCATTTT. The encoded protein is CATSTSQGVPRSQHF.

The V gene is TRBV11-3, the J gene TRBJ2-4; the D gene is possibly TRBD2 (6 bases). The CDR3 loop spans 13 amino acids. V shed 3 bases and J shed 7 bases, with 10 bases lying between them. Looked up from germline, CDR1 is SGHNT and CDR2 is YENEEA. CDR3 in DNA: TGTGCCAGCAGCTTGGGCGGGGAGAACATTCAGTACTTC. It yields the protein CASSLGGENIQYF.

The gene calls are TRBV2 and TRBJ2-2, with D perhaps assigned TRBD1 or TRBD2 (5 bases each). Trimming pared 7 bases from V and 3 bases from J, leaving 9 bases between. The germline V gene encodes CDR1 SNHLY and CDR2 FYNNEI. This CDR3 comprises 13 residues. CDR3 in DNA: TGTGCCAGCATGGGGGATTACACCGGGGAGCTGTTTTTT. This gives the protein CASMGDYTGELFF.